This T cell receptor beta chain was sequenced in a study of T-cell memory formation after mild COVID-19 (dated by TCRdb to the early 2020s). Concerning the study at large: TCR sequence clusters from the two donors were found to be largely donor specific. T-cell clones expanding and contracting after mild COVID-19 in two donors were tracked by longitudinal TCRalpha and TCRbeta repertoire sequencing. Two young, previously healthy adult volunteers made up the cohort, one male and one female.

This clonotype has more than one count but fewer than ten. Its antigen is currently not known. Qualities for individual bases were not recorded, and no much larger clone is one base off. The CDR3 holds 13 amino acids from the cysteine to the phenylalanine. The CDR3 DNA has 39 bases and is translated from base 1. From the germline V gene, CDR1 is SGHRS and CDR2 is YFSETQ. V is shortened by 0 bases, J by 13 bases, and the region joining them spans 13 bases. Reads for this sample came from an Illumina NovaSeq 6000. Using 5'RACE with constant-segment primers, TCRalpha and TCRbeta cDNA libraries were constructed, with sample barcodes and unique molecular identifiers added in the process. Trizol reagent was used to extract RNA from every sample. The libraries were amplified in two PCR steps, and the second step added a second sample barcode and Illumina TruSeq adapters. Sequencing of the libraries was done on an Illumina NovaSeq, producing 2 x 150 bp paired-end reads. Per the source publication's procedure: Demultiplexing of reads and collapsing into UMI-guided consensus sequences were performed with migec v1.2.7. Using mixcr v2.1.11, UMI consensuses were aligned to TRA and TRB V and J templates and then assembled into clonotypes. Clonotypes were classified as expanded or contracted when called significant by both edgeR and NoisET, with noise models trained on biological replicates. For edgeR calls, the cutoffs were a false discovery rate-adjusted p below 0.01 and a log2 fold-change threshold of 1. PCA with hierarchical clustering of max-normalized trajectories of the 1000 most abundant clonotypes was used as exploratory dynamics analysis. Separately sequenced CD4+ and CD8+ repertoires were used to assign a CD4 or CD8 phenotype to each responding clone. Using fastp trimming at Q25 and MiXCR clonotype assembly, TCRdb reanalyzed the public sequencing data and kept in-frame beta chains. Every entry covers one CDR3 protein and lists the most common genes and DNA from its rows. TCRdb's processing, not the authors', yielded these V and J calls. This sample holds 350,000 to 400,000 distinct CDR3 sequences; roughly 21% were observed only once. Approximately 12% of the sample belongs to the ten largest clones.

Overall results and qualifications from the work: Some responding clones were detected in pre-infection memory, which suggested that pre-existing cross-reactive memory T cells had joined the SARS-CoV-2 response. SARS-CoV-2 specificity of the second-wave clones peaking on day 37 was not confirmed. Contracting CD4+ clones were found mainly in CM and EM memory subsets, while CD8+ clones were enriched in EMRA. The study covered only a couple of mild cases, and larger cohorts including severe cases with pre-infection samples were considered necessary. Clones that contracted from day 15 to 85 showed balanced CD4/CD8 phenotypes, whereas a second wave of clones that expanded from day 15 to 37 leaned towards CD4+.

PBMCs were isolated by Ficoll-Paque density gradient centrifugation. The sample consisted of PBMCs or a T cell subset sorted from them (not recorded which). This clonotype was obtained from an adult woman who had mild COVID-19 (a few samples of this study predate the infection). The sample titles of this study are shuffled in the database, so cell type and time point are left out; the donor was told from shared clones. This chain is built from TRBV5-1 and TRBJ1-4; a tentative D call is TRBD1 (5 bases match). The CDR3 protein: CASSLASGGRLFF. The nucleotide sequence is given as TGCGCCAGCAGCTTGGCCTCGGGGGGAAGACTGTTTTTT.